The rows below give T cell receptor beta chains drawn from one sample of a study of blood T cell repertoires in COVID-19. Some clones are missing from TCRdb's copy, which holds only in-frame ones; the method was immunoSEQ multiplex PCR. Found here are about 170,000 clones, around 88% of them singletons; the top ten hold 15% to 20%. The sample taken for sequencing was peripheral blood. The receptors derive from a woman aged 70 to 79 who had recovered from COVID-19. CDR3s include the opening cysteine and the closing phenylalanine or tryptophan. Each record gives: J gene, clone size, D gene, V gene, CDR3 protein, CDR3 DNA. The D gene is left open where the match is weak. Some rows have no size entry. The others give once, few or many, or a class for an expanded clone.

>TRBJ1-6|.|.|TRBV6-5
CGLGAGGNSPLHF
TGTGGCTTAGGGGCTGGGGGGAATTCACCCCTCCACTTT
>TRBJ1-2|.|.|TRBV7-2
CASSSRDIYGYTF
TGTGCCAGCAGCTCCAGAGACATCTATGGCTACACCTTC
>TRBJ1-4|once|.|TRBV5-1
CASSFGGLEKLFF
TGCGCCAGCAGCTTCGGGGGGCTGGAAAAACTGTTTTTT
>TRBJ2-3|.|.|TRBV7-3
CASSSPANTQYF
TGTGCCAGCAGCTCCCCAGCGAATACGCAGTATTTT
>TRBJ2-7|many|.|TRBV2
CASGEGDPYEQYF
TGTGCCAGCGGCGAGGGGGATCCCTACGAGCAGTACTTC
>TRBJ1-3|.|TRBD1|TRBV28
CASSHGQGDRNTIYF
TGTGCCAGCAGCCACGGACAGGGAGACCGAAACACCATATATTTT
>TRBJ2-7|.|TRBD2|TRBV5-6
CASSFGLAGPYEQYF
TGTGCCAGCAGCTTCGGGCTAGCGGGGCCGTACGAGCAGTACTTC
>TRBJ2-3|.|.|TRBV3-1/TRBV3-2
CASSPWPGGTDTQYF
TGTGCCAGCAGCCCTTGGCCGGGAGGCACAGATACGCAGTATTTT
>TRBJ2-3|.|TRBD2|TRBV4-1
CASSHPRGLAGALRSTDTQYF
TGCGCCAGCAGCCATCCCCGGGGACTAGCGGGGGCCCTTCGTAGCACAGATACGCAGTATTTT
>TRBJ1-4|.|.|TRBV28
CASSLAEGLAGKLFF
TGTGCCAGCAGTTTAGCCGAGGGCCTAGCGGGAAAACTGTTTTTT
>TRBJ1-1|.|.|TRBV4-1
CASSPPGTRVQATFF
TGCGCCAGCAGCCCTCCCGGGACAAGGGTGCAGGCGACTTTCTTT
>TRBJ2-5|.|TRBD2|TRBV6-5
CASSRAGGNGETQYF
TGTGCCAGCAGTCGAGCGGGGGGAAACGGGGAGACCCAGTACTTC
>TRBJ1-4|.|.|TRBV6-1
CASSGGRGDATNEKLFF
TGTGCCAGCAGTGGGGGCAGGGGCGATGCAACTAATGAAAAACTGTTTTTT
>TRBJ2-7|.|.|TRBV2
CASNPGSLAYEQYF
TGTGCCAGCAACCCCGGGAGCCTGGCCTACGAGCAGTACTTC